These T cell receptor beta chains were read from a single sample in a study of cytomegalovirus exposure and HLA in healthy donors. The method was immunoSEQ multiplex PCR; TCRdb's version includes in-frame clones alone and lacks a portion of them. Here the sample spans 81,000 or so clones, 70% to 75% being singletons. The sample consisted of PBMCs. The receptors shown here come from a man in his 60s in good health and CMV-seronegative. Each CDR3 is given with its conserved first and last residue. Fields, in order: J gene, V gene, D gene, clone size, CDR3 DNA, CDR3 protein. The D gene is left open where the match is weak. Where a row states a size, it is once, few, many or the class of an expanded clone; other rows omit it.

J: TRBJ2-7; V: TRBV7-9; D: TRBD1; size: .; DNA: TGTGCCAGCAGCCCATCCGGGACAGGGGTGGTCGAGCAGTACTTC; CDR3: CASSPSGTGVVEQYF
J: TRBJ1-2; V: TRBV5-4; D: TRBD1; size: .; DNA: TGTGCCAGCAGCTCTATTACCGGGACAGAAAAGAATGGCTACACCTTC; CDR3: CASSSITGTEKNGYTF
J: TRBJ2-5; V: TRBV7-3; D: TRBD2; size: once; DNA: TGTGCCAGCAGCCCCTCCCGGACTAGTGGGACCCAGTACTTC; CDR3: CASSPSRTSGTQYF
J: TRBJ2-2; V: TRBV5-4; D: TRBD2; size: .; DNA: TGTGCCAGCAGCTTGGGACTAGCGGGGGGGCACACCGGGGAGCTGTTTTTT; CDR3: CASSLGLAGGHTGELFF
J: TRBJ2-7; V: TRBV4-2; D: TRBD2; size: .; DNA: TGTGCCAGCAGCCAAGTGACGCGGGGGGGCCCCGGATCCTACGAGCAGTACTTC; CDR3: CASSQVTRGGPGSYEQYF
J: TRBJ2-7; V: TRBV5-1; D: .; size: .; DNA: TGCGCCAGCAGCTTGGGGGGCAGATCCTACGAGCAGTACTTC; CDR3: CASSLGGRSYEQYF
J: TRBJ2-1; V: TRBV30; D: TRBD2; size: .; DNA: TGTGCCTGGGGGACTAGCGGGGGGGCCAATGAGCAGTTCTTC; CDR3: CAWGTSGGANEQFF
J: TRBJ1-5; V: TRBV19; D: .; size: .; DNA: TGTGCCAGTAGTACCCAGGGTGGCAATCAGCCCCAGCATTTT; CDR3: CASSTQGGNQPQHF
J: TRBJ2-3; V: TRBV7-9; D: .; size: few; DNA: TGTTCCAGCAGCTTAGTTGCGGATACGCAGTATTTT; CDR3: CSSSLVADTQYF
J: TRBJ1-4; V: TRBV15; D: .; size: once; DNA: TGTGCCACCAGCGGACGGACGGGGGCAACTAATGAAAAACTGTTTTTT; CDR3: CATSGRTGATNEKLFF
J: TRBJ1-2; V: TRBV5-1; D: TRBD1; size: .; DNA: TGCGCCAGCAGCTTGGGGACAGGGAACTATGGCTACACCTTC; CDR3: CASSLGTGNYGYTF
J: TRBJ1-1; V: TRBV12-5; D: TRBD1; size: .; DNA: TGTGCTAGTGGTTTGGGACAGGGCGGCGACACTGAAGCTTTCTTT; CDR3: CASGLGQGGDTEAFF
J: TRBJ2-3; V: TRBV5-1; D: TRBD2; size: once; DNA: TGCGCCAGCAGCTTCGGACTAGGGAGCACAGATACGCAGTATTTT; CDR3: CASSFGLGSTDTQYF